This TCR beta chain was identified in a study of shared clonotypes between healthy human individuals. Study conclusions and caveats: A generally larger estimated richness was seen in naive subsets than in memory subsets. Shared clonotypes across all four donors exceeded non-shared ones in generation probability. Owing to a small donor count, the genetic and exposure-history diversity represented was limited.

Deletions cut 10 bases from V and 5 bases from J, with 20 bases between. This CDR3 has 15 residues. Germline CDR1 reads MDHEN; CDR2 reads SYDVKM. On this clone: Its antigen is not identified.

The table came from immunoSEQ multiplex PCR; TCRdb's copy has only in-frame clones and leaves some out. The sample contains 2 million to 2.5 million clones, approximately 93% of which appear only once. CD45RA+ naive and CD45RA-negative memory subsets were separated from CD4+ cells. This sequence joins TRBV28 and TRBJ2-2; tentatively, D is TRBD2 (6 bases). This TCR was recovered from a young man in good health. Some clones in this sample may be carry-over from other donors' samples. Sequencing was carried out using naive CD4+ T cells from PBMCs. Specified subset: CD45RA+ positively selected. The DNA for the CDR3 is TGTGCCACCCAACCCCTTCGGGGGATAACCGGGGAGCTGTTTTTT. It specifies CATQPLRGITGELFF.